The sequence of this T cell receptor (beta chain) was determined in a study of CD8 T cells in ankylosing spondylitis. Study-wide results and caveats: A TCR beta motif made of fewer than ten highly homologous variants seemed typical of ankylosing spondylitis blood.

Comment on this clonotype: The antigen remains undetermined.

Trimming pared 1 base from V and 0 bases from J, leaving 16 bases between. The CDR3 runs to 17 residues. The germline V gene has CDR1 SGHTA and CDR2 FQGNSA. Making use of molecular barcodes, quantitative 5'-RACE generated TCR beta libraries. In TCRdb, the 5' RACE reads were re-called with MiXCR into one record per CDR3 protein. The data contain fewer than 450,000 distinct CDR3 sequences, about 15% of them singletons. The TCR sequence derives from a male donor with ankylosing spondylitis. Sequenced: blood, either unsorted or a sorted T cell fraction (not recorded which). The chain employs TRBV7-2 and TRBJ2-7; D assignment may be TRBD1 or TRBD2 (5 bases each). The CDR3 here is CASSLVSGPQPSYEQYF. The CDR3 region has the DNA TGTGCCAGCAGCTTAGTATCGGGACCCCAACCCTCCTACGAGCAGTACTTC.